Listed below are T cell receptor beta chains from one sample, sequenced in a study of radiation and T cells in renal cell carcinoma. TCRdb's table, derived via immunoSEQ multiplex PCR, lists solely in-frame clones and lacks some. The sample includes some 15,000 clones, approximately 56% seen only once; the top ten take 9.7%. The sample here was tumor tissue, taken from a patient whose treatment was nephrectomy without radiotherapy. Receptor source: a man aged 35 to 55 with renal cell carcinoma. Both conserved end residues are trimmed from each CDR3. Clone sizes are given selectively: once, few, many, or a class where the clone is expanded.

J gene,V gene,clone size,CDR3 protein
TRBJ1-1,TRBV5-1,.,ASSSGGGYTEAF
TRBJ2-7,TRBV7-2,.,ASSLAFGGGATWYEQY
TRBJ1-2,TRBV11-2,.,ASSSGDNYGYT
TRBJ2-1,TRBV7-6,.,ASSFSGGAFGEQF
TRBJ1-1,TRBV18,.,ASSKTVNMNTEAF
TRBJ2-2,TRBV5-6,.,ASSLLGDGELF
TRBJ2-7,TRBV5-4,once,ASSLGDMSEQY
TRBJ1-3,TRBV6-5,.,ASSSRSGNTIY
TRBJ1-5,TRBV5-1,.,ASSLEGGKNQPQH
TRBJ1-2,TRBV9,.,ASSATGAASIAWT
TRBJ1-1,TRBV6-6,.,ASSSTVNTEAF
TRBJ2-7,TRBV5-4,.,ASSSGPSYEQY
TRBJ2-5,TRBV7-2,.,ASSLAWGTQETQY
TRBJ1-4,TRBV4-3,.,ASSGGQQIATNEKLF
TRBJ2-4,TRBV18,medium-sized,ASSPPGVTLRPLAKNIQY
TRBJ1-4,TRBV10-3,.,AIRPEATNEKLF
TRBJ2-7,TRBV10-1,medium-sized,ASSDIGSFYEQY
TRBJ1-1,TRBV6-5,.,ASSYTAGRAEAF
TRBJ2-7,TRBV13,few,ASSWRHRGNSYEQY
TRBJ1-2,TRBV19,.,ASERSNYGYT
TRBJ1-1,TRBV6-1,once,ASSEAIRNRGKAEAF
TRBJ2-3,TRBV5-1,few,ASSLPGTGRDTQY
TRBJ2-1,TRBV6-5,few,ASSLRGGVQF
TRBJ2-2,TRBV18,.,ASSPAARNTGELF
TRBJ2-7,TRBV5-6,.,ASSWTSGEQY
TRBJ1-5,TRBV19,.,ASTRDGNQPQH
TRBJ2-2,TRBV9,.,ASSAFSGGPSNTGELF
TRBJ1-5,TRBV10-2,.,ASSAAGGQPQH
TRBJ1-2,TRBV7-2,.,ASSSVGGNGYT
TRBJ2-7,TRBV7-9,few,ASSSGGVEQY
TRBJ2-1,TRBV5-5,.,ASSPGPSYNEQF
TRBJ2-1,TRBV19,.,ASINGLPNNEQF
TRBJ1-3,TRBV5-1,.,ASQPSDRITSGNTIY
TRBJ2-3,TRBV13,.,ASSPRGMGKTADTQY
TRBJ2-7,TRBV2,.,ASSPGLTTYEQY
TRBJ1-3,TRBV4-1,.,ASSQDPQGADTIY
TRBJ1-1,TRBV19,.,ASRTGTANTEAF
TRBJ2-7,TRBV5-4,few,ASSFSGVANSYEQY
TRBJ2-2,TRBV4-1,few,ASSPRDTINTGELF
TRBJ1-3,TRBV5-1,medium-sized,ASSRGAGLGNTIY
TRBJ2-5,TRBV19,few,ASSIAGTGGRETQY
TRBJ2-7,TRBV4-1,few,ASSRADRETYEQY
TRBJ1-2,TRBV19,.,ASSSLNNYGYT
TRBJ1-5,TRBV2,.,ASSWTVSNQPQH
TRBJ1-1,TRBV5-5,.,ASRVGTGGVKGTEAF
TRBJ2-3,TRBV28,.,ASTVRRGGEGGMDTQY
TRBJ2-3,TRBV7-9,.,ASSLDRAGRYTDTQY
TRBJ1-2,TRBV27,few,ASSLRQVGGYT
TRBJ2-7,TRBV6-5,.,ASSPRGRHYEQY
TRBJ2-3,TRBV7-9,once,ASSLSQQDTQY
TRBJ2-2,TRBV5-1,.,ASSLVRAGNTGELF
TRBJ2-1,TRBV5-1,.,ASGTSGPHNEQF
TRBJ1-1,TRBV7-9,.,ASSSRQGFEAF
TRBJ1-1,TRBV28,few,ASSPPRDTEAF
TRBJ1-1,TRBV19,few,ASSIGTANTEAF